Described below is a single T cell receptor (beta chain) sequence and its context. No antigen is known for it. The CDR3 is 12 residues long. With 5 bases removed from V and 7 bases from J, the gap between germline ends came to 9 bases. This specimen belongs to a study of T cell repertoires in cytomegalovirus infection. At the level of the study: The public TCR beta signatures pointed to both CMV infection and matching HLA type. Overall study results and limits: Public TCR beta family frequency separated CMV-and-HLA carriers, including in an independent cohort.

One entry per CDR3 protein, called by TCRdb with MiXCR from the reads. The sample gives roughly 300,000 distinct CDR3 sequences, about 25% of which show up once; over 11% is in the top ten. Sequencing used PBMCs. The receptor comes from a human donor in good health (CMV status not recorded). Some clones in this sample may be carry-over from other donors' samples. The rearrangement joins TRBV12-3 or TRBV12-4 to TRBJ2-1, with D unclear. CDR3 amino acids: CASSPARNEQFF. CDR3 sequence (DNA): TGTGCCAGCAGTCCCGCAAGAAATGAGCAGTTCTTC.